The 2 T cell receptor beta chains presented below share a single source sample, sequenced in a study of blood T cells in healthy people across ages. Through a sample-barcoded 5' primer and a J-beta primer mix, a second PCR was run for about 7 to 12 cycles. TCRdb re-derived calls from the 5' RACE reads in MiXCR, one entry per CDR3 protein. The sample lists hundreds of thousands of distinct CDR3 sequences; around a fifth were seen once. The sample comprised blood. The receptors shown here come from a man between 70 and 80 years old in good health.

This chain joins TRBV18 and TRBJ2-1; TRBD2 matches at 12 bases. There are 14 residues in the CDR3. The junction had 4 bases not matched to a gene; V was cut back by 5 bases and J by 8 bases. Germline V gene lookup returns CDR1 KGHSH and CDR2 LQKENI. For the CDR3, the DNA is TGTGCCAGCTCATCTACTAGCGGGAGGCATGAGCAGTTCTTC. It specifies CASSSTSGRHEQFF.

The chain uses TRBV9 and TRBJ2-7; TRBD2 aligns across 10 bases. Germline V gene lookup returns CDR1 SGDLS and CDR2 YYNGEE. With 9 bases clipped from V and 5 bases from J, the junction kept 5 bases outside the gene matches. The CDR3 is made up of 12 amino acids. DNA of the CDR3: TGTGCCACCCTAGCGGGAGCCCACGAGCAGTACTTC. Translating gives CATLAGAHEQYF.